One T cell receptor beta chain is described in this entry. The antigen is unknown. Clones were read by immunoSEQ multiplex PCR, and TCRdb kept only the in-frame ones, dropping some. The repertoire consists of more than 300,000 clones, with 86% occurring once and the leading ten covering 9.5% to 12%. Treatment of the sample: some 20 received Ad26.COV2.S at low or high dose, single or two shots; about 5 received placebo; per-sample allocation not given. Sampling was done on day 63 after the first vaccine or placebo injection. The record originates from a study of Ad26.COV2.S vaccination and SARS-CoV-2 variants. Overall study context: In the study, Ad26.COV2.S was injected intramuscularly once, or twice 56 days apart.

The CDR3 extends over 17 amino acids. Germline CDR1 reads SGHTA; CDR2 reads FQGNSA. Trimming pared 1 base from V and 1 base from J, leaving 16 bases between. The study, taken as a whole, reports: It was found that vaccine and placebo recipients had similar non-spike TCR breadth. Placebo recipients had lower spike-specific TCR breadth than vaccine recipients. There was reportedly substantial breadth in spike-specific CD8+ and CD4+ T cell responses after vaccination.

Sequences were derived from peripheral blood, sampled in a trial of Ad26.COV2.S vaccine versus placebo. The rearrangement joins TRBV7-2 to TRBJ1-2, with TRBD1 as a possible D gene (6 bases). The origin of this receptor is a person aged 18-60 years who received the Ad26.COV2.S COVID-19 vaccine or a placebo. Written as DNA, the CDR3 is TGTGCCAGCAGCTTAGGGCCAGGGGTGGGGGATAACTATGGCTACACCTTC. It translates to CASSLGPGVGDNYGYTF. Variable domain in full (rest from reference TRBV7-2 and TRBJ1-2): GAGVSQSPSNKVTEKGKDVELRCDPISGHTALYWYRQSLGQGLEFLIYFQGNSAPDKSGLPSDRFSAERTGGSVSTLTIQRTQQEDSAVYLCASSLGPGVGDNYGYTFGSGTRLTVV.